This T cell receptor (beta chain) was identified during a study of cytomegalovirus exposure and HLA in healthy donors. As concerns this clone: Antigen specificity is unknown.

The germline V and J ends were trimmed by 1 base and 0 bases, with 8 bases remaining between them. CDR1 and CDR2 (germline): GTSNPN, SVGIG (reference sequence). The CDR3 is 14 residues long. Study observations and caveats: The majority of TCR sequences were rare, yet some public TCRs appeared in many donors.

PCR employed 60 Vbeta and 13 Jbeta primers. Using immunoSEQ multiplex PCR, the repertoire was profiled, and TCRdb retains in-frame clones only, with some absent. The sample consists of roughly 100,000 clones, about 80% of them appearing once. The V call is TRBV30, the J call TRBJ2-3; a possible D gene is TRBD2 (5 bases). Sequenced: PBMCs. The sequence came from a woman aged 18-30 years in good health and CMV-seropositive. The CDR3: CAWSGLLSTDTQYF. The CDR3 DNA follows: TGTGCCTGGAGTGGACTACTGAGCACAGATACGCAGTATTTT.